The 10 T cell receptor beta chains presented below share a single source sample, sequenced in a study of beta chain features in type 1 diabetes. TCRB transcripts that were expressed got sequenced, as all of the isolated RNA had been reverse transcribed. Measured with immunoSEQ multiplex PCR; TCRdb has only the in-frame clones, and not every one. This table holds around 450,000 clones, approximately 10% found once. Source material: naive CD4+ T cells from blood. The receptors derive from a woman under 30 in good health.

The V and J genes are TRBV7-2 and TRBJ2-7, with a tentative D call TRBD1 (5 bases). CDR3 length equals 13 residues. Germline CDR1 is SGHTA and CDR2 is FQGNSA. With 5 bases removed from V and 3 bases from J, the gap between germline ends came to 11 bases. The CDR3 sequence: CASSDSMIYEQYF. As DNA, the CDR3 is TGTGCCAGCAGCGACAGCATGATCTACGAGCAGTACTTC.

This clone was found a few times. The V gene is TRBV9, the J gene TRBJ1-1; the D is unclear. The germline gives CDR1 SGDLS, CDR2 YYNGEE. V was trimmed by 7 bases and J by 1 base, leaving 8 bases between them. This CDR3 region has 12 residues. CDR3 DNA sequence: TGTGCCAGCCGGGGAGGGAACACTGAAGCTTTCTTT. This translates into CASRGGNTEAFF. Based on the CDR3 plus reference TRBV9 and TRBJ1-1, the full variable domain is DSGVTQTPKHLITATGQRVTLRCSPRSGDLSVYWYQQSLDQGLQFLIQYYNGEERAKGNILERFSAQQFPDLHSELNLSSLELGDSALYFCASRGGNTEAFFGQGTRLTVV.

The chain joins TRBV28 to TRBJ2-7; possible D gene TRBD1, 6 bases. Deletions cut 5 bases from V and 2 bases from J, with 10 bases between. The CDR3 contains 13 residues. Germline V gene sequence: CDR1 MDHEN, CDR2 SYDVKM. The CDR3, as DNA: TGTGCCAGCAGTAGGGGGACCACCTACGAGCAGTACGTC. Translation: CASSRGTTYEQYV.

The chain joins TRBV5-4 to TRBJ2-3; 14 nucleotides agree with TRBD2. Looked up from germline, CDR1 is SGHNT and CDR2 is YYREEE (reference sequence). The CDR3 is made up of 16 amino acids. The ends lost 3 bases at V and 4 bases at J; junction bases unmatched: 4. CDR3 region: CASSSGLAGVSDTQYF. Here the CDR3 DNA reads TGTGCCAGCAGCTCGGGACTAGCGGGGGTGTCAGATACGCAGTATTTT.

This clone was seen a handful of times. The chain uses TRBV9 and TRBJ2-4; D ambiguous. Per germline, CDR1 SGDLS and CDR2 YYNGEE. The V end lost 1 base, the J end lost 0 bases, and 8 bases lay between the germline ends. The CDR3 totals 15 residues. CDR3 region: CASSVSGLAKNIQYF. The CDR3 DNA sequence: TGTGCCAGCAGCGTATCGGGTCTAGCCAAAAACATTCAGTACTTC.

The chain carries TRBV2 and TRBJ2-5; D is tentatively TRBD1 or TRBD2 (5 bases each). CDR3 length equals 13 residues. Trimming removed 8 bases at V and 5 bases at J, with 15 bases between. Germline V gene sequence: CDR1 SNHLY, CDR2 FYNNEI. DNA of the CDR3: TGTGCCAGCGGGGAAGGGACGGAGGAGACCCAGTACTTC. It is translated as CASGEGTEETQYF.

J is TRBJ2-1 and V is TRBV9; 12 nucleotides line up with TRBD2. This CDR3 has 17 residues. Looked up from germline, CDR1 is SGDLS and CDR2 is YYNGEE. V trimming: 0 bases; J trimming: 6 bases; junction bases outside the gene matches: 7. In DNA, the CDR3 is TGTGCCAGCAGCGTAGCGTCTAGCGGGGGGGCACGCAATGAGCAGTTCTTC. It is translated as CASSVASSGGARNEQFF.

The chain joins TRBV27 to TRBJ2-7; D possibly corresponds to TRBD2 (5 bases). V lost 4 bases to trimming and J lost 3 bases, with 10 bases between them. CDR3 length equals 13 residues. The germline V gene encodes CDR1 MNHEY and CDR2 SMNVEV (reference sequence). The CDR3 coding sequence is TGTGCCAGCAGTTACCTCGAGGGCTACGAGCAGTACGTC. It encodes CASSYLEGYEQYV.

This clone has just a few counts. V and J are TRBV30 and TRBJ1-2; 8 bases align to TRBD1. The CDR3 contains 14 residues. CDR1 GTSNPN and CDR2 SVGIG come from the germline V gene (reference sequence). Losses at the gene ends were 5 bases for V and 3 bases for J; bases not matched to a gene: 8. CDR3: CAWLQGVDYYGYTF. For the CDR3, the DNA is TGTGCCTGGCTACAGGGGGTCGACTACTATGGCTACACCTTC.

The gene calls are TRBV23-1 and TRBJ2-5; D is ambiguous. TRBV23-1 is an ORF; its function is uncertain. The germline V and J ends were trimmed by 0 bases and 4 bases, with 9 bases remaining between them. CDR3 length equals 14 residues. The chain's CDR3 is CASSQSRRGETQYF. As DNA, the CDR3 is TGCGCCAGCAGTCAATCGAGGAGAGGAGAGACCCAGTACTTC.